These 31 T cell receptor beta chains came from one sample sequenced in a study of shared clonotypes between healthy human individuals. This table comes from immunoSEQ multiplex PCR, and its TCRdb copy is limited to in-frame clones, with some not included. This sample has approximately 400,000 clones, with around 96% found just once. The source material was memory CD8+ T cells sorted from blood. The sample's subset: CD45RO+ cells pooled with CCR7-negative TemRA cells. These TCRs come from a man aged 25-45 years in good health.

J is TRBJ1-6 and V is TRBV5-5; 7 bases are shared with TRBD1. CDR3 size: 16 residues. After removal of 4 bases from V and 11 bases from J, the junction contained 15 bases not matched to a gene. Germline CDR1 and CDR2: SGHKS and YYEKEE (reference sequence). CDR3 protein: CASSHRRGTDPPPLHF. CDR3 DNA: TGTGCCAGCAGCCACCGCAGGGGGACAGATCCTCCACCCCTCCACTTT.

CDR3 DNA: TGTGCCAGCAGTTTAGCGGGAGGGCCTTACAATGAGCAGTTCTTC. Amino acids: CASSLAGGPYNEQFF. The V and J genes are TRBV6-4 and TRBJ2-1; 11 bases align to TRBD2. The CDR3 totals 15 residues. The junction had 4 bases not matched to a gene; V was cut back by 5 bases and J by 4 bases. The V gene's germline CDR1 is MRHNA and CDR2 SNTAGT.

This chain joins TRBV6-5 and TRBJ2-7; D remains ambiguous. The CDR3 extends over 14 amino acids. The germline V gene has CDR1 MNHEY and CDR2 SVGAGI. Trimming left V 8 bases short and J 0 bases short, with 14 bases between. CDR3 region: CASGLTGSSYEQYF. The DNA of the CDR3 is TGTGCCAGCGGGCTAACGGGCAGCTCCTACGAGCAGTACTTC.

This chain uses TRBV5-1 with TRBJ2-1, with D possibly matching TRBD1 (5 bases). The CDR3 sequence is 12 residues long. Germline V gene data show CDR1 as SGHRS and CDR2 as YFSETQ. The V gene lost 5 bases and the J gene lost 9 bases, with 12 bases spanning the gap. This CDR3 is CASRSRAGEQFF. The CDR3 DNA sequence: TGCGCCAGCAGGTCCAGGGCCGGTGAGCAGTTCTTC.

In DNA, the CDR3 is TGTGCCAGCAGTGAATGGGACAAAAATTCACCCCTCCACTTT. Amino acid sequence: CASSEWDKNSPLHF. This sequence joins TRBV25-1 and TRBJ1-6; D perhaps matches TRBD1 (6 bases). This CDR3 is built from 14 residues. V was trimmed by 1 base and J by 7 bases, leaving 8 bases between them. Germline assignment: CDR1 MGHDK and CDR2 SYGVNS.

The V and J genes are TRBV27 and TRBJ2-6, with D possibly matching TRBD2 (5 bases). Trimming left V 3 bases short and J 0 bases short, with 18 bases between. This CDR3 comprises 19 residues. The germline CDR1 and CDR2 sequences are MNHEY and SMNVEV (reference sequence). The chain's CDR3 is CASSLTSDGLYSGANVLTF. CDR3 bases: TGTGCCAGCAGTTTGACATCGGACGGACTGTACTCTGGGGCCAACGTCCTGACTTTC.

The chain has TRBV10-1 and TRBJ2-2, with D hard to call. CDR1 and CDR2 from the germline V gene are WNHNN and SYGVQD (reference sequence). There are 13 residues in the CDR3. Trimming left V 4 bases short and J 5 bases short, with 8 bases between. The CDR3 coding sequence is TGCGCCAGCAGTGTGGGTTGGACCGGGGAGCTGTTTTTT. Translating it yields CASSVGWTGELFF.

The V call is TRBV5-4, the J call TRBJ2-7; 7 bases are shared with TRBD2. This CDR3 contains 15 residues. Germline values: CDR1 SGHNT, CDR2 YYREEE (reference sequence). The V and J ends lost 4 bases and 5 bases, in that order; junction bases with no gene match: 12. The DNA for the CDR3 is TGTGCCAGCAGCCCCCGGGAGCGGGAACGTCACGAGCAGTACTTC. Translated: CASSPRERERHEQYF.

The gene calls are TRBV5-1 and TRBJ1-2; TRBD1 is a possible D gene (5 bases). The CDR3 covers 18 residues. The ends were cut back, 0 bases at V and 6 bases at J, with 24 bases in the middle. Germline CDR1 is SGHRS and CDR2 is YFSETQ. The CDR3 is CASSLALSTRGNGDGYTF. The CDR3 DNA follows: TGCGCCAGCAGCTTGGCCTTAAGCACCCGGGGGAACGGTGATGGCTACACCTTC. The full variable domain, its missing parts supplied by reference TRBV5-1 and TRBJ1-2, is KAGVTQTPRYLIKTRGQQVTLSCSPISGHRSVSWYQQTPGQGLQFLFEYFSETQRNKGNFPGRFSGRQFSNSRSEMNVSTLELGDSALYLCASSLALSTRGNGDGYTFGSGTRLTVV.

The rearrangement links TRBV18 to TRBJ2-1; D is uncertain. The V and J ends lost 1 base and 0 bases respectively, with 10 bases between them. The CDR3 totals 16 residues. The V gene's germline CDR1 is KGHSH and CDR2 LQKENI. The CDR3 loop is CASSPQELGSYNEQFF. The CDR3 DNA reads as TGTGCCAGCTCACCACAAGAACTCGGCTCCTACAATGAGCAGTTCTTC. Looking up the rest from reference TRBV18 and TRBJ2-1 gives the full variable domain: NAGVMQNPRHLVRRRGQEARLRCSPMKGHSHVYWYRQLPEEGLKFMVYLQKENIIDESGMPKERFSAEFPKEGPSILRIQQVVRGDSAAYFCASSPQELGSYNEQFFGPGTRLTVL.

The chain combines TRBV6-6 with TRBJ2-7; TRBD1 matches 9 bases. The CDR3 has 13 amino acids. V gave up 7 bases and J gave up 2 bases; unmatched junction bases: 3. In germline, CDR1 is MNHNY, CDR2 SVGAGI (reference sequence). CDR3 amino acids: CASKDRGTYEQYF. CDR3 nucleotides: TGTGCCAGCAAGGACAGGGGAACCTACGAGCAGTACTTC.

This clone appeared once. The gene calls are TRBV5-1 and TRBJ2-1; 7 bases align to TRBD2. The CDR3 has 15 residues. The junction had 8 bases not matched to a gene; V was cut back by 3 bases and J by 5 bases. Per germline, CDR1 SGHRS and CDR2 YFSETQ. CDR3 loop: CASSYRGGLNNEQFF. DNA of the CDR3: TGCGCCAGCAGCTACCGCGGGGGACTAAACAATGAGCAGTTCTTC.

The gene calls are TRBV28 and TRBJ1-2, with D uncertain. CDR3 length: 12 amino acids. Germline CDR1 reads MDHEN; CDR2 reads SYDVKM. Trimming pared 1 base from V and 8 bases from J, leaving 8 bases between. CDR3 coding DNA: TGTGCCAGCAGTTTATCCGACAAGGGCTACACCTTC. The encoded protein is CASSLSDKGYTF.

This clone has only one observation. This chain joins TRBV5-6 and TRBJ2-7; weak D call: TRBD1 (6 bases). Germline CDR1 is SGHDT and CDR2 is YYEEEE. V was pared by 2 bases and J by 1 base, with 13 bases between. The CDR3 runs to 15 residues. The CDR3 region is CASSFPTGISYEQYF. CDR3 nucleotides: TGTGCCAGCAGCTTTCCCACAGGGATATCCTACGAGCAGTACTTC.

A single count supports this clone. The chain has TRBV11-2 and TRBJ2-1, with 14 positions matching TRBD2. Unmatched junction bases numbered 8, after V lost 6 bases and J lost 10 bases. In germline, CDR1 is SGHAT, CDR2 FQNNGV. This CDR3 region has 15 residues. CDR3 nucleotides: TGTGCCAGCAGTCAGGGACTAGCGGGAGTAGGCGAGCAGTTCTTC. It encodes CASSQGLAGVGEQFF. The whole variable domain, filled in from reference TRBV11-2 and TRBJ2-1, reads EAGVAQSPRYKIIEKRQSVAFWCNPISGHATLYWYQQILGQGPKLLIQFQNNGVVDDSQLPKDRFSAERLKGVDSTLKIQPAKLEDSAVYLCASSQGLAGVGEQFFGPGTRLTVL.

Notes on this clone: Other DNA variants within this sample encode the same CDR3. This rearrangement joins TRBV7-2 to TRBJ2-7; no clear D. The CDR3 extends over 12 amino acids. Germline V gives CDR1 SGHTA, CDR2 FQGNSA. The germline V and J ends were trimmed by 2 bases and 1 base, with 3 bases remaining between them. The CDR3 spells CASSLNSYEQYF. The CDR3 nucleotides are TGTGCCAGCAGCTTAAATTCCTACGAGCAGTACTTC.

The J gene is TRBJ2-7, the V gene TRBV6-5; D might be TRBD1 (5 bases). Trimming took 3 bases from V and 5 from J, leaving 17 bases between them. CDR3 size: 15 residues. CDR1 and CDR2 from the germline V gene are MNHEY and SVGAGI. The CDR3 DNA follows: TGTGCCAGCAGTTATGTCCAGGGCTATTGGAACGAGCAGTACTTC. Translating gives CASSYVQGYWNEQYF.

This sequence joins TRBV27 and TRBJ2-7, with 9 bases that match TRBD2. Germline values: CDR1 MNHEY, CDR2 SMNVEV (reference sequence). J was trimmed by 6 bases and V by 1 base; bases with no gene match: 7. The CDR3 sequence is 15 residues long. CDR3 loop: CASSLYPSGMSEQYF. CDR3 coding DNA: TGTGCCAGCAGTTTATATCCTAGCGGGATGAGCGAGCAGTACTTC.

DNA of the CDR3: TGTGCCAGCAGCTCCCCGGACCGCACGGTGCAGTACTTC. Its translation: CASSSPDRTVQYF. V usage is TRBV7-9 and J usage is TRBJ2-7; D call uncertain. The CDR3 runs 13 residues. Trimming stripped 4 bases from V and 9 bases from J, with 16 bases between. Per germline, CDR1 SEHNR and CDR2 FQNEAQ (reference sequence).

The chain joins TRBV11-3 to TRBJ1-1, with D hard to call. V lost 4 bases and J 1 base, leaving 7 bases between the germline ends. This CDR3 is 13 amino acids long. The germline gives CDR1 SGHNT, CDR2 YENEEA. CDR3 sequence reads: CASSSAGNTEAFF. As DNA, the CDR3 is TGTGCCAGCAGCTCCGCGGGGAACACTGAAGCTTTCTTT.

The rearrangement uses TRBV27 and TRBJ2-7, with 8 bases aligning to TRBD1. Germline assignment: CDR1 MNHEY and CDR2 SMNVEV (reference sequence). This CDR3 has 13 amino acids. The V and J ends lost 4 bases and 5 bases, in that order; junction bases with no gene match: 4. DNA of the CDR3: TGTGCCAGCAGTTCGCGGACAGGGAACGAGCAGTACTTC. This translates into CASSSRTGNEQYF.

The chain employs TRBV9 and TRBJ2-7, with 7 bases fitting TRBD2. Per germline, CDR1 SGDLS and CDR2 YYNGEE. J was trimmed by 7 bases and V by 2 bases; bases with no gene match: 21. The CDR3 runs 18 residues. The CDR3 sequence: CASSVGFGLAGVAGEQYF. The CDR3 DNA follows: TGTGCCAGCAGCGTTGGTTTCGGGTTGGCGGGAGTAGCAGGGGAGCAGTACTTC.

The chain combines TRBV11-2 with TRBJ2-1; unclear D gene. Deletions cut 1 base from V and 0 bases from J, with 7 bases between. CDR3 length: 15 amino acids. Germline V gene data show CDR1 as SGHAT and CDR2 as FQNNGV. Written as DNA, the CDR3 is TGTGCCAGCAGCTTAGCTCCTTTCTCCTACAATGAGCAGTTCTTC. It yields the protein CASSLAPFSYNEQFF.

This chain joins TRBV15 and TRBJ2-7; no clear D gene. With 0 bases removed from V and 2 bases from J, the gap between germline ends came to 5 bases. The CDR3 consists of 13 residues. Germline V CDR1 and CDR2: LNHNV, YYDKDF (reference sequence). CDR3 nucleotide sequence: TGTGCCACCAGCAGAGACAAAACCTACGAGCAGTACTTC. This sequence encodes CATSRDKTYEQYF.

The chain couples TRBV6-1 to TRBJ1-5; a possible D gene is TRBD1 (5 bases). Germline V CDR1 and CDR2: MNHNS, SASEGT. V was trimmed by 10 bases and J by 5 bases, leaving 21 bases between them. This CDR3 spans 15 amino acids. CDR3 nucleotides: TGTGCCATCACCGGGGACGGACTAGCGTATCAGCCCCAGCATTTT. This codes for CAITGDGLAYQPQHF.

V usage is TRBV7-9 and J usage is TRBJ2-3; 8 positions match TRBD1. Germline loops: CDR1 SEHNR, CDR2 FQNEAQ (reference sequence). There are 18 residues in the CDR3. V dropped 1 base and J dropped 1; count of bases not matched to a gene: 10. This chain's CDR3 is CASSLEGQGAMGTDTQYF. Here the CDR3 DNA reads TGTGCCAGCAGCTTAGAGGGGCAGGGGGCGATGGGCACAGATACGCAGTATTTT.

V and J are TRBV15 and TRBJ2-3; tentatively, D is TRBD2 (6 bases). Trimming removed 1 base from V and 2 bases from J, with 16 bases in between. This CDR3 region has 17 residues. Looked up from germline, CDR1 is LNHNV and CDR2 is YYDKDF (reference sequence). CDR3 in amino acids: CATSRVLRSGDTDTQYF. CDR3 nucleotides: TGTGCCACCAGCAGAGTATTGCGTAGCGGAGACACAGATACGCAGTATTTT.

The chain employs TRBV29-1 and TRBJ1-2; weak D call: TRBD1 (6 bases). Trimming cost V 8 bases and J 1 base, with 8 bases left between them. Per germline, CDR1 SQVTM and CDR2 ANQGSEA. The CDR3 runs to 11 residues. CDR3 sequence reads: CSSGHNYGYTF. The DNA of the CDR3 is TGCAGCTCGGGACATAACTATGGCTACACCTTC.

The chain links TRBV2 to TRBJ2-5, with 16 nucleotides matching TRBD2. CDR3 size: 20 residues. Germline-derived CDR1 and CDR2 are SNHLY and FYNNEI. V lost 6 bases to trimming and J lost 6 bases; unmatched junction nucleotides: 19. CDR3 protein: CASSEKPGLAGGPSKKTQYF. The DNA of the CDR3 is TGTGCCAGCAGCGAAAAGCCGGGACTAGCGGGAGGGCCTAGCAAAAAGACCCAGTACTTC.

The chain joins TRBV4-1 to TRBJ2-1; 7 bases are shared with TRBD2. Germline V lookup: CDR1 MGHRA, CDR2 YSYEKL. The CDR3 totals 17 residues. With V trimmed by 6 bases and J by 0 bases, 11 bases remained unmatched. The CDR3 DNA sequence: TGCGCCAGCAGGAAGCTAGCGGTCACGAGCTCCTACAATGAGCAGTTCTTC. Amino acid sequence: CASRKLAVTSSYNEQFF.

The J gene is TRBJ2-1, the V gene TRBV2, with D hard to call. V lost 4 bases, J lost 2 bases, and 12 bases lay in between. Germline CDR1 reads SNHLY; CDR2 reads FYNNEI. CDR3 size: 15 residues. CDR3 coding DNA: TGTGCCAGCAGTGTTCTGTCCTTGACCTACAATGAGCAGTTCTTC. It is translated as CASSVLSLTYNEQFF.